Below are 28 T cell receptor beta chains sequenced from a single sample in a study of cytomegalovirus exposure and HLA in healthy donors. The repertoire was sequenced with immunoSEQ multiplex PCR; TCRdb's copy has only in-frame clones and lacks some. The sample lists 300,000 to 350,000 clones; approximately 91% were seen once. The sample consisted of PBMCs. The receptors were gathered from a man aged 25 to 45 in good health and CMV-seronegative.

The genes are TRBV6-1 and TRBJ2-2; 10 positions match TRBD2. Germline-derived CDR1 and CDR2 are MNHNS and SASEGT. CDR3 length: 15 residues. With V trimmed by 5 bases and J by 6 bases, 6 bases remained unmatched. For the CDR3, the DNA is TGTGCCAGCAGTAACGAGCGGGGGGGTCCCGGGGAGCTGTTTTTT. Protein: CASSNERGGPGELFF.

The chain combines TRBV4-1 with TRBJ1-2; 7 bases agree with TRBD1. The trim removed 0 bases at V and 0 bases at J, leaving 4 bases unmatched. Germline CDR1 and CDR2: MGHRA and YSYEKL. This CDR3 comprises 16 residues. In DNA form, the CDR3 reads TGCGCCAGCAGCCAAGATAAGGGGGCCTCTAACTATGGCTACACCTTC. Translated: CASSQDKGASNYGYTF.

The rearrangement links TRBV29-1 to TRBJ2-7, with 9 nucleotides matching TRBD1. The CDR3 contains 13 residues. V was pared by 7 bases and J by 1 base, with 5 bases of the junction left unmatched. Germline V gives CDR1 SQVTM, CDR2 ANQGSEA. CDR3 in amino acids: CSARTGASYEQYF. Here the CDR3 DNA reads TGCAGCGCACGGACAGGGGCTTCCTACGAGCAGTACTTC.

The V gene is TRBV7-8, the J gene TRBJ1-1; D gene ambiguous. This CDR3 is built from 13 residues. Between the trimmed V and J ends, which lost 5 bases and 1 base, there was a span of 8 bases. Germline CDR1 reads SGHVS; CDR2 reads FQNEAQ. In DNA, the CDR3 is TGTGCCAGCAGCGAACACGAGAACACTGAAGCTTTCTTT. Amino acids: CASSEHENTEAFF.

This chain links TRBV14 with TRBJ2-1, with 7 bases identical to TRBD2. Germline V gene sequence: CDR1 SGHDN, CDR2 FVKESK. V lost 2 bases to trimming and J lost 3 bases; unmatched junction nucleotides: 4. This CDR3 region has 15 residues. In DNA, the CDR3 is TGTGCCAGCAGCCAAAGACTAGCTTACTACAATGAGCAGTTCTTC. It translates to CASSQRLAYYNEQFF.

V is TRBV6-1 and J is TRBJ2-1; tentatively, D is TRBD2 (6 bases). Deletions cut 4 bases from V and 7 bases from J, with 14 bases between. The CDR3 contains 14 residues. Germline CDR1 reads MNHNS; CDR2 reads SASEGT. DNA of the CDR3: TGTGCCAGCAGTGGGGGGGACGCCCCGAATGAGCAGTTCTTC. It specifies CASSGGDAPNEQFF.

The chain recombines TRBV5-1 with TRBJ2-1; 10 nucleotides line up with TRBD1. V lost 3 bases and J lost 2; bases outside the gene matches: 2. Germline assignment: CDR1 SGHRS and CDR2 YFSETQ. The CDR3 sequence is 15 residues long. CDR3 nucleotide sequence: TGCGCCAGCAGCTCGACAGGGGGCCCCTACAATGAGCAGTTCTTC. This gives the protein CASSSTGGPYNEQFF.

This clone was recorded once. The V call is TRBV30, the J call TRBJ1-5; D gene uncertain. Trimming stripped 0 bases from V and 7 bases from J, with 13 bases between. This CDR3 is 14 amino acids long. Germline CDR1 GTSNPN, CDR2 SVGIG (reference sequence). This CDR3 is CAWSVLGRVQPQHF. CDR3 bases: TGTGCCTGGAGTGTACTTGGGAGGGTCCAGCCCCAGCATTTT.

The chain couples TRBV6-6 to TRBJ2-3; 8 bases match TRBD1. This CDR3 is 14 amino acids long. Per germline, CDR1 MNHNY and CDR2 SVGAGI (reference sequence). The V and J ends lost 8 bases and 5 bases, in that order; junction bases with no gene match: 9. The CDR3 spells CASYIRGREDTQYF. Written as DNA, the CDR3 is TGTGCCAGCTACATCAGGGGGCGAGAAGATACGCAGTATTTT.

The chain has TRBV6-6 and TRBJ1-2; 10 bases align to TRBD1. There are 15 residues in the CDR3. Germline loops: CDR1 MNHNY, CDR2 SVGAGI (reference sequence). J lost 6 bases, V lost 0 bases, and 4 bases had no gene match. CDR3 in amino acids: CASSYSLDRGDGYTF. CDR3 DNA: TGTGCCAGCAGTTACTCCTTGGACAGGGGGGATGGCTACACCTTC.

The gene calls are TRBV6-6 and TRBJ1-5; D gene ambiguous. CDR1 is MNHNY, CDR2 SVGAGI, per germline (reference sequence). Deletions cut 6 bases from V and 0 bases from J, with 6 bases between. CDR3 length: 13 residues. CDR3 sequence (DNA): TGTGCCAGCAGCCTAAATAGCAATCAGCCCCAGCATTTT. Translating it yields CASSLNSNQPQHF.

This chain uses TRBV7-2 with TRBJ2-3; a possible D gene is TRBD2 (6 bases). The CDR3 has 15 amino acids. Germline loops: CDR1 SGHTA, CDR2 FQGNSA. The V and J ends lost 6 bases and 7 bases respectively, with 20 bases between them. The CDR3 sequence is CASSDPGTGAHTQYF. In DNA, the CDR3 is TGTGCCAGCAGTGACCCCGGGACGGGAGCTCATACGCAGTATTTT. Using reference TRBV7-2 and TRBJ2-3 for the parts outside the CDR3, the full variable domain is GAGVSQSPSNKVTEKGKDVELRCDPISGHTALYWYRQSLGQGLEFLIYFQGNSAPDKSGLPSDRFSAERTGGSVSTLTIQRTQQEDSAVYLCASSDPGTGAHTQYFGPGTRLTVL.

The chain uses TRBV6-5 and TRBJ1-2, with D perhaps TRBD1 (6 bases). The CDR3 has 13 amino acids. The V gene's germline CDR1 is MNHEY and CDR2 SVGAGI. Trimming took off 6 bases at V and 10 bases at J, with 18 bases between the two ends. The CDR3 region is CASRQTGSFYYTF. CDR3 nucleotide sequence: TGTGCCAGCAGGCAAACAGGGAGTTTTTACTACACCTTC.

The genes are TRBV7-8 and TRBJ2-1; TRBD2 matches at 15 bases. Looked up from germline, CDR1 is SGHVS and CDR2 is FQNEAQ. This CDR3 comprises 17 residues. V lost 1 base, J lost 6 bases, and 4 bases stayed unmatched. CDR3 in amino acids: CASSLGGTSGGTNEQFF. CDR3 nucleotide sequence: TGTGCCAGCAGCTTAGGTGGGACTAGCGGGGGGACCAATGAGCAGTTCTTC.

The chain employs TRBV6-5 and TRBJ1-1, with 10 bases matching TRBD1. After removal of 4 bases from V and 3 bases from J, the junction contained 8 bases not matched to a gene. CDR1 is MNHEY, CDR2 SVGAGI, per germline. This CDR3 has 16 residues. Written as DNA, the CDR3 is TGTGCCAGCAGTTCCCGGGACAGGGGTTGGGACACTGAAGCTTTCTTT. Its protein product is CASSSRDRGWDTEAFF.

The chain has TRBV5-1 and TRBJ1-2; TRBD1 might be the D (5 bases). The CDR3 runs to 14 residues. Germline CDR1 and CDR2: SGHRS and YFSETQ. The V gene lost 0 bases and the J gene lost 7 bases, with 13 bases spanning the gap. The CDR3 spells CASSLAGRVAGYTF. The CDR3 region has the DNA TGCGCCAGCAGCTTGGCGGGCAGGGTCGCTGGCTACACCTTC. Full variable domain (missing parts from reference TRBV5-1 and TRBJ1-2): KAGVTQTPRYLIKTRGQQVTLSCSPISGHRSVSWYQQTPGQGLQFLFEYFSETQRNKGNFPGRFSGRQFSNSRSEMNVSTLELGDSALYLCASSLAGRVAGYTFGSGTRLTVV.

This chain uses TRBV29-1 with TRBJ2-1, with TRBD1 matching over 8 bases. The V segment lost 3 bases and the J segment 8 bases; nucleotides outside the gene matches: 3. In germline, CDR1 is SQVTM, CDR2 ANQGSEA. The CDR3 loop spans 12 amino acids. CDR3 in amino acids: CSVEQGAYEQFF. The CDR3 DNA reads TGCAGCGTTGAGCAGGGGGCCTATGAGCAGTTCTTC.

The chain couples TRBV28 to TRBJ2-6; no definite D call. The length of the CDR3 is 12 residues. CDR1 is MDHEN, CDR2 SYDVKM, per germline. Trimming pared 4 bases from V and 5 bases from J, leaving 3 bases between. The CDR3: CASSSWANVLTF. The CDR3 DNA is TGTGCCAGCAGTTCGTGGGCCAACGTCCTGACTTTC.

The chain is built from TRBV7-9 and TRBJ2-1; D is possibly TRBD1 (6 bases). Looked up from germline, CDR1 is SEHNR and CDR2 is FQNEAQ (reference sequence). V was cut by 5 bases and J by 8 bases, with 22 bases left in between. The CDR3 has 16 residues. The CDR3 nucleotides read TGTGCCAGCAGCGGGTGGGTGGCAGGGGAAAGCGATGAGCAGTTCTTC. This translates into CASSGWVAGESDEQFF.

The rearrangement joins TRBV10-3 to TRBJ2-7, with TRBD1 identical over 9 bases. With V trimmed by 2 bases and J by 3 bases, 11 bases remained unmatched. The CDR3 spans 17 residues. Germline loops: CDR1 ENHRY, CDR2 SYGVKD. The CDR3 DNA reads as TGTGCCATCAGTGAGGCCCCTCCGGGACAGGGTATCTACGAGCAGTACTTC. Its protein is CAISEAPPGQGIYEQYF.

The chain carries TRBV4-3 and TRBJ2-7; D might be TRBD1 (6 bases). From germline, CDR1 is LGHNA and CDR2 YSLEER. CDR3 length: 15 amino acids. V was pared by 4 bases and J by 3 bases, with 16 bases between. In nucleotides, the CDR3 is TGCGCCAGCAGCCTCGGCCAAACAGGGAACTACGAGCAGTACTTC. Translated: CASSLGQTGNYEQYF.

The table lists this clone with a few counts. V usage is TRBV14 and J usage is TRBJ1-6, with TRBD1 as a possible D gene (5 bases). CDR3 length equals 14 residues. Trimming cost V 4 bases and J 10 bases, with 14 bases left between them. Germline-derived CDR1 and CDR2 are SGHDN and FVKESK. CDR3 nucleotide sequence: TGTGCCAGCAGCCGGGACTTCTACGGGTCACCCCTCCACTTT. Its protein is CASSRDFYGSPLHF.

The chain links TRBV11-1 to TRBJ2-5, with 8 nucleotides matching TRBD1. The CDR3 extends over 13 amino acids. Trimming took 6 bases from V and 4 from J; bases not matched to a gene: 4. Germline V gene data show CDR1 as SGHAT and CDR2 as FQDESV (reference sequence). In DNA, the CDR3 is TGTGCCAGCAGAGTGGACAGGGTAGAGACCCAGTACTTC. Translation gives CASRVDRVETQYF.

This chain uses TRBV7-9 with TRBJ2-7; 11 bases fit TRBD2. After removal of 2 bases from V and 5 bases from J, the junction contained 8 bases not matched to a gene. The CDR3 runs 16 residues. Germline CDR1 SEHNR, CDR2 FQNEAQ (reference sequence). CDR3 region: CASSLLRLAGRDEQYF. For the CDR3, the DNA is TGTGCCAGCAGCTTACTCCGACTAGCGGGGAGGGACGAGCAGTACTTC.

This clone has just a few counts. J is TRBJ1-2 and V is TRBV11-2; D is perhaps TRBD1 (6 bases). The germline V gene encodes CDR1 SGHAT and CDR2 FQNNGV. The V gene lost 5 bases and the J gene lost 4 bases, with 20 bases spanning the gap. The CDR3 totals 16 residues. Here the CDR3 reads CASSPSYRARSYGYTF. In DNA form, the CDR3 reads TGTGCCAGCAGCCCATCATACAGGGCACGGAGCTATGGCTACACCTTC.

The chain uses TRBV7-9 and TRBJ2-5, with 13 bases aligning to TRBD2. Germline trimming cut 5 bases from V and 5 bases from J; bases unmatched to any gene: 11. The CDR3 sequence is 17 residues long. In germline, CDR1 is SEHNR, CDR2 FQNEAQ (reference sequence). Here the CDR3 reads CASSQTSGGAGIETQYF. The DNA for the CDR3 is TGTGCCAGCAGCCAAACTAGCGGGGGGGCCGGGATCGAGACCCAGTACTTC.

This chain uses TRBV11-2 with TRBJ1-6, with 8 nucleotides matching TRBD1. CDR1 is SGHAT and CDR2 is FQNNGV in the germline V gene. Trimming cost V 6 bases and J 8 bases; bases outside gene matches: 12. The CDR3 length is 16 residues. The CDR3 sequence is CASRTGANYIDSPLHF. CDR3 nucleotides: TGTGCCAGCAGGACAGGGGCCAACTATATAGATTCACCCCTCCACTTT. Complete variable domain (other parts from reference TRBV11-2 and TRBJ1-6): EAGVAQSPRYKIIEKRQSVAFWCNPISGHATLYWYQQILGQGPKLLIQFQNNGVVDDSQLPKDRFSAERLKGVDSTLKIQPAKLEDSAVYLCASRTGANYIDSPLHFGNGTRLTVT.

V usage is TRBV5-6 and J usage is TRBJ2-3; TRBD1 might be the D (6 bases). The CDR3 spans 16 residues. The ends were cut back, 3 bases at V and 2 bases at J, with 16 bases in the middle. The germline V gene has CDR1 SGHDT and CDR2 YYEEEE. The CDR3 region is CASSWRGRGDTDTQYF. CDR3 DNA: TGTGCCAGCAGCTGGAGAGGCAGGGGAGACACAGATACGCAGTATTTT.